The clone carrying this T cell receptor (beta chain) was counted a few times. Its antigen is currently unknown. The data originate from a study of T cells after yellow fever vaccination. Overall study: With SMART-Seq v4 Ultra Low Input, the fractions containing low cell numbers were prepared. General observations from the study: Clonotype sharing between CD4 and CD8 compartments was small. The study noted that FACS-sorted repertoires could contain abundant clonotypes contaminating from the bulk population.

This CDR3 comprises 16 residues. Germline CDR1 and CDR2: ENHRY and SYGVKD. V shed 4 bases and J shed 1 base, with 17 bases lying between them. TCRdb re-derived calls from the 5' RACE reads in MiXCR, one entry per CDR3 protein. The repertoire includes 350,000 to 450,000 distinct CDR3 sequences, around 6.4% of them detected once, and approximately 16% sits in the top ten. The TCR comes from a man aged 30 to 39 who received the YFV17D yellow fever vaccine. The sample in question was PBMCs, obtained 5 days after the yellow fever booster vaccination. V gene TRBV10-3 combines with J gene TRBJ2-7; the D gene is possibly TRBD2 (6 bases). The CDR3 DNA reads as TGTGCCATCAGTGTGCGCCGGGACTCTCTTTCCTACGAGCAGTACTTC. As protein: CAISVRRDSLSYEQYF.